The present T cell receptor beta chain was sequenced within a study of cytomegalovirus exposure and HLA in healthy donors. Turning to the study itself: The 650 to 850 first-cohort repertoires and the approximately 110 validation repertoires shared the same platform, a later analysis reported.

V shed 5 bases and J shed 5 bases, with 14 bases lying between them. Germline V gives CDR1 SGHRS, CDR2 YFSETQ. The CDR3 sequence is 14 residues long. Sequencing used immunoSEQ multiplex PCR; TCRdb keeps in-frame clones, though not all of them. The data show 150,000 or so clones, about 88% seen once. Whole-study results and caveats: The classifier, whose performance was assessed in both the original and validation cohorts, reportedly diagnosed cytomegalovirus status with high specificity and sensitivity.

In the case of this clone: Its antigen is currently unknown.

The source of this sequence is a man aged 18 to 29 in good health and CMV-seropositive. The rearrangement links TRBV5-1 to TRBJ2-1, with D possibly being TRBD1 (5 bases). Material for sequencing was PBMCs. In nucleotides, the CDR3 is TGCGCCAGCAGGTGGGCCAGCAGGGACAATGAGCAGTTCTTC. It yields the protein CASRWASRDNEQFF.